A single sample is the source of the 19 T cell receptor beta chains below, sequenced in a study of blood T cell repertoires in COVID-19. TCRdb's table, derived via immunoSEQ multiplex PCR, lists solely in-frame clones and lacks some. The sample lists approximately 200,000 clones, roughly 85% occurring once. Sequencing used PBMCs or T cells enriched from blood (not recorded which). Receptors were obtained from a middle-aged man who had recovered from COVID-19.

The V call is TRBV5-5, the J call TRBJ2-7; 9 bases match TRBD1. J lost 4 bases, V lost 4 bases, and 6 bases had no gene match. The CDR3 spans 14 residues. In germline, CDR1 is SGHKS, CDR2 YYEKEE (reference sequence). This CDR3 reads CASSVGQGTYEQYF. In DNA form, the CDR3 reads TGTGCCAGCAGCGTCGGACAGGGGACATACGAGCAGTACTTC.

V usage is TRBV18 and J usage is TRBJ2-3; no definite D call. Trimming removed 3 bases at V and 2 bases at J, with 9 bases between. From germline, CDR1 is KGHSH and CDR2 LQKENI. The CDR3 runs to 14 residues. CDR3 bases: TGTGCCAGCTCACCCCTGCAGGACACAGATACGCAGTATTTT. Translation gives CASSPLQDTDTQYF.

This CDR3 reads CASGPPSGITTGELFF. CDR3 DNA: TGTGCTAGTGGTCCCCCCTCGGGAATTACCACCGGGGAGCTGTTTTTT. The chain has TRBV12-5 and TRBJ2-2, with D possibly being TRBD2 (5 bases). Germline V gene data show CDR1 as LGHNT and CDR2 as FRNRAP. This CDR3 has 16 amino acids. Trimming pared 5 bases from V and 4 bases from J, leaving 17 bases between.

This clone has only one observation. The chain uses TRBV5-1 and TRBJ2-7, with a tentative D call TRBD1 (5 bases). Germline-derived CDR1 and CDR2 are SGHRS and YFSETQ. Trimming took 0 bases from V and 3 from J, leaving 13 bases between them. The length of the CDR3 is 15 residues. CDR3 protein: CASSLVRGRVYEQYF. The CDR3 DNA follows: TGCGCCAGCAGCTTGGTCCGTGGCAGGGTCTACGAGCAGTACTTC. Using reference TRBV5-1 and TRBJ2-7 for the parts outside the CDR3, the full variable domain is KAGVTQTPRYLIKTRGQQVTLSCSPISGHRSVSWYQQTPGQGLQFLFEYFSETQRNKGNFPGRFSGRQFSNSRSEMNVSTLELGDSALYLCASSLVRGRVYEQYFGPGTRLTVT.

V and J are TRBV27 and TRBJ2-1; TRBD2 aligns across 16 bases. Germline CDR1 and CDR2: MNHEY and SMNVEV (reference sequence). This CDR3 comprises 16 residues. The ends lost 2 bases at V and 9 bases at J; junction bases unmatched: 4. The CDR3 nucleotides read TGTGCCAGCAGTTTAGGGACTAGCGGGAGGGCCGGTGAGCAGTTCTTC. This encodes CASSLGTSGRAGEQFF.

A single count supports this clone. The chain is built from TRBV5-4 and TRBJ1-2; D gene ambiguous. Germline CDR1 and CDR2: SGHNT and YYREEE (reference sequence). This CDR3 comprises 15 residues. The germline V and J ends were trimmed by 4 bases and 5 bases, with 18 bases remaining between them. CDR3 nucleotide sequence: TGTGCCAGCAGCCTCCGGTTCCGAGCGGAATATGGCTACACCTTC. Translating gives CASSLRFRAEYGYTF. Full variable domain (outside the CDR3, taken from reference TRBV5-4 and TRBJ1-2): ETGVTQSPTHLIKTRGQQVTLRCSSQSGHNTVSWYQQALGQGPQFIFQYYREEENGRGNFPPRFSGLQFPNYSSELNVNALELDDSALYLCASSLRFRAEYGYTFGSGTRLTVV.

CDR3 protein: CASSKKRKGSHYGYTF. The CDR3 region has the DNA TGTGCCAGCAGCAAAAAACGTAAGGGGTCGCACTATGGCTACACCTTC. This sequence joins TRBV2 and TRBJ1-2, with D perhaps matching TRBD1 (5 bases). Germline CDR1 SNHLY, CDR2 FYNNEI. Trimming removed 6 bases from V and 3 bases from J, with 20 bases in between. There are 16 residues in the CDR3.

The chain combines TRBV3-1 (or the pseudogene TRBV3-2) with TRBJ2-1; no clear D. V lost 4 bases and J 7 bases, leaving 11 bases between the germline ends. The CDR3 is 13 residues long. CDR1 and CDR2 (germline): LGHDT, YNNKEL (reference sequence). The CDR3 protein is CASSPFSRNEQFF. CDR3 DNA sequence: TGTGCCAGCAGCCCCTTCTCGAGAAATGAGCAGTTCTTC.

Notes on this clone: The same CDR3 also results from other DNA sequences found in this sample. The V and J genes are TRBV6-5 and TRBJ2-7, with 13 bases identical to TRBD2. Germline V gene data show CDR1 as MNHEY and CDR2 as SVGAGI. The J segment lost 3 bases and the V segment lost 5 bases, leaving 1 base of the junction unmatched. This CDR3 spans 14 amino acids. CDR3 amino acids: CASSRTSGSYEQYF. The CDR3 nucleotides are TGTGCCAGCAGTCGGACTAGCGGGAGCTACGAGCAGTACTTC.

V and J are TRBV6-1 and TRBJ1-1, with D possibly being TRBD1 (6 bases). This CDR3 is 14 amino acids long. Germline CDR1 and CDR2: MNHNS and SASEGT. Between the trimmed V and J ends, which lost 2 bases and 6 bases, there was a span of 13 bases. The CDR3 DNA reads TGTGCCAGCAGTGAAATGGGACAAACCCCTGAAGCTTTCTTT. Translation gives CASSEMGQTPEAFF.

The CDR3 sequence is CASKPGQQSYEQYF. The CDR3 DNA reads as TGTGCCAGCAAACCTGGACAGCAGTCCTACGAGCAGTACTTC. The gene calls are TRBV2 and TRBJ2-7, with a possible D match to TRBD1 (6 bases). Germline V gives CDR1 SNHLY, CDR2 FYNNEI. This CDR3 region has 14 residues. Trimming took off 7 bases at V and 1 base at J, with 14 bases between the two ends.

The J gene is TRBJ1-2, the V gene TRBV5-4, with D tentatively TRBD1 (5 bases). V was pared by 1 base and J by 4 bases, with 8 bases between. The CDR3 covers 13 residues. Germline V gene lookup returns CDR1 SGHNT and CDR2 YYREEE (reference sequence). This chain's CDR3 is CASSLKGVYGYTF. CDR3 sequence (DNA): TGTGCCAGCAGCTTGAAAGGGGTCTATGGCTACACCTTC.

This chain links TRBV4-2 with TRBJ1-4; 10 bases align to TRBD1. The V gene end was trimmed by 3 bases and the J gene end by 8 bases; junction bases not matched to a gene: 6. CDR3 size: 15 residues. CDR1 is LGHNA, CDR2 YNFKEQ, per germline. The CDR3, as DNA: TGTGCCAGCAGCCAGGGGACAGGGGATCTCGAAAAACTGTTTTTT. Protein product: CASSQGTGDLEKLFF.

J is TRBJ2-5 and V is TRBV30; TRBD1 matches 10 bases. Germline CDR1 is GTSNPN and CDR2 is SVGIG (reference sequence). This CDR3 is built from 15 residues. The V segment lost 4 bases and the J segment 5 bases; nucleotides outside the gene matches: 10. The CDR3, as DNA: TGTGCCTGGACTCGCGGGACAGGGGAGGCGGAGACCCAGTACTTC. Its translation: CAWTRGTGEAETQYF.

The genes are TRBV7-9 and TRBJ1-2; D is ambiguous. The CDR3 runs to 16 residues. Germline CDR1 SEHNR, CDR2 FQNEAQ (reference sequence). V was cut by 4 bases and J by 0 bases, with 15 bases left in between. CDR3 loop: CASSSTDKTPNYGYTF. The DNA of the CDR3 is TGTGCCAGCAGCTCAACCGATAAGACACCTAACTATGGCTACACCTTC.

The gene calls are TRBV21-1 and TRBJ2-2; the D call of TRBD2 is as the table states it, not checked on the DNA. TRBV21-1 is termed a pseudogene. This CDR3 contains 20 residues. CDR3 protein: CASSKDGISTSGRGTGELFF. DNA for the CDR3: TGTGCCAGCAGCAAAGATGGTATAAGTACTAGCGGGAGGGGAACCGGGGAGCTGTTTTTT.

This clone was picked up one time. The genes are TRBV5-1 and TRBJ1-1; the D gene is possibly TRBD1 (6 bases). CDR1 is SGHRS, CDR2 YFSETQ, per germline. The CDR3 is 13 residues long. V lost 4 bases to trimming and J lost 4 bases, with 11 bases between them. CDR3 sequence reads: CASSGTGFTEAFF. CDR3 nucleotides: TGCGCCAGCAGCGGAACAGGGTTCACTGAAGCTTTCTTT.

J is TRBJ1-1 and V is TRBV10-3; a weak D match, TRBD1 (5 bases). This CDR3 has 15 residues. V lost 3 bases to trimming and J lost 1 base, with 12 bases between them. CDR1 is ENHRY, CDR2 SYGVKD, per germline. The CDR3 here is CAISDSGFPNTEAFF. For the CDR3, the DNA is TGTGCCATCAGTGACTCAGGGTTTCCGAACACTGAAGCTTTCTTT.

This clone came up once. The chain links TRBV7-3 to TRBJ2-3, with 10 bases identical to TRBD2. Looked up from germline, CDR1 is SGHTA and CDR2 is FQGTGA. This CDR3 region has 16 residues. V lost 2 bases to trimming and J lost 4 bases; unmatched junction nucleotides: 6. This CDR3 is CASSLASGRGADTQYF. The CDR3 DNA reads as TGTGCCAGCAGCTTAGCTAGCGGGAGAGGTGCAGATACGCAGTATTTT.